The rows below give T cell receptor beta chains drawn from one sample of a study of CD8 T cells in ankylosing spondylitis. TCRdb fed the 5' RACE reads into MiXCR, producing one record per CDR3 protein. This repertoire shows 400,000 to 450,000 distinct CDR3 sequences, 15% to 20% found once; its top ten account for about 0.94%. Sequenced material: blood, either unsorted or a sorted T cell fraction (not recorded which). The receptors stem from a male donor with ankylosing spondylitis. CDR3s include the opening cysteine and the closing phenylalanine or tryptophan. A D gene is named only where the DNA matches it firmly. Only some rows state a clone size, as once, few, many or a class for expanded clones.

DNA: TGCAGTGCTCCTCCTCCGGGCAGACAAGAGACCCAGTACTTC
CDR3: CSAPPPGRQETQYF
size: NA
V: TRBV20-1
D: NA
J: TRBJ2-5

DNA: TGCGCCAGCAAGGGCGAGGGGGCTTCTAATGAAAAACTGTTTTTT
CDR3: CASKGEGASNEKLFF
size: few
V: TRBV5-1
D: TRBD1
J: TRBJ1-4

DNA: TGTGCCAGCAGCTACGGGACCATCCGGGAGACCCAGTACTTC
CDR3: CASSYGTIRETQYF
size: few
V: TRBV6-5
D: NA
J: TRBJ2-5

DNA: TGCAGTGCTAGCCTCGGACTAGCGGGAACACAAGAGACCCAGTACTTC
CDR3: CSASLGLAGTQETQYF
size: few
V: TRBV20-1
D: TRBD2
J: TRBJ2-5

DNA: TGTGCCACCAGTTACGGCGGGCACAGTCAAGAGACCCAGTACTTC
CDR3: CATSYGGHSQETQYF
size: few
V: TRBV24-1
D: NA
J: TRBJ2-5

DNA: TGTGCCTGGAGCCCAAAAGGGTCCGGCCAGCCCCAGCATTTT
CDR3: CAWSPKGSGQPQHF
size: NA
V: TRBV30
D: NA
J: TRBJ1-5

DNA: TGCGCCAGCAGCTTGTCAGTGACCACCTACAATGAGCAGTTCTTC
CDR3: CASSLSVTTYNEQFF
size: NA
V: TRBV5-1
D: NA
J: TRBJ2-1

DNA: TGTGCCAGCAGACCCCCGGGGGCCGGGGGCAATCAGCCCCAGCATTTT
CDR3: CASRPPGAGGNQPQHF
size: few
V: TRBV6-1
D: NA
J: TRBJ1-5

DNA: TGCAGCGTTGCCCGAAGCGGGAGTTTCAACGAGCAGTACTTC
CDR3: CSVARSGSFNEQYF
size: many
V: TRBV29-1
D: TRBD2
J: TRBJ2-7

DNA: TGTGCCAGCAGTGAGGGACTAGCAGTGGGGACCCAGTACTTC
CDR3: CASSEGLAVGTQYF
size: NA
V: TRBV6-1
D: TRBD2
J: TRBJ2-5

DNA: TGCAGCGTTGAAGAGGGTCCCGGAGGTGGCTACACCTTC
CDR3: CSVEEGPGGGYTF
size: many
V: TRBV29-1
D: NA
J: TRBJ1-2

DNA: TGCGCCAGCAGCCCCGGGCCGGGGGGAACTGGAAACACCATATATTTT
CDR3: CASSPGPGGTGNTIYF
size: NA
V: TRBV5-1
D: NA
J: TRBJ1-3

DNA: TGTGCCAGCAGTTCCAGAGACGCCAACCAGTACTTC
CDR3: CASSSRDANQYF
size: few
V: TRBV21-1
D: NA
J: TRBJ2-4

DNA: TGCAGTGCTGCTGACAGCGCCTACGAGCAGTACTTC
CDR3: CSAADSAYEQYF
size: few
V: TRBV20-1
D: NA
J: TRBJ2-7

DNA: TGTGCCAGCAGGAACACAGGGAGGTACACCGGGGAGCTGTTTTTT
CDR3: CASRNTGRYTGELFF
size: NA
V: TRBV2
D: NA
J: TRBJ2-2

DNA: TGTGCCAGCAGCTTAAGGTTGGTGGGAGCCACAGATACGCAGTATTTT
CDR3: CASSLRLVGATDTQYF
size: few
V: TRBV11-2
D: NA
J: TRBJ2-3

DNA: TGCGCCAGCAGTTCCGGGACCACTTTCTCCTTC
CDR3: CASSSGTTFSF
size: once
V: TRBV5-1
D: NA
J: TRBJ1-2

DNA: TGTGCCAGCAGGCGACTAGCGGGAGAGGAGACCCAGTACTTC
CDR3: CASRRLAGEETQYF
size: NA
V: TRBV6-1
D: TRBD2
J: TRBJ2-5

DNA: TGTGCCAGCAGGAGAGGGACAGGAATAACCAAAGAGACCCAGTACTTC
CDR3: CASRRGTGITKETQYF
size: NA
V: TRBV7-9
D: TRBD1
J: TRBJ2-5

DNA: TGTGCCAGCAGTCCCAGCGGGAGGGCCAGCGAGCAGTACTTC
CDR3: CASSPSGRASEQYF
size: NA
V: TRBV27
D: TRBD2
J: TRBJ2-7

DNA: TGTGCCAGCAGAAGTCCCGAGGGGCTCGGTTCACCCCTCCACTTT
CDR3: CASRSPEGLGSPLHF
size: few
V: TRBV28
D: NA
J: TRBJ1-6

DNA: TGCAGCGTTGAACGCGGGTATGAGACCCAGTACTTC
CDR3: CSVERGYETQYF
size: NA
V: TRBV29-1
D: NA
J: TRBJ2-5

DNA: TGTGCCAGCACGACAGGCCTCTCTGGGGCCAACGTCCTGACTTTC
CDR3: CASTTGLSGANVLTF
size: NA
V: TRBV18
D: NA
J: TRBJ2-6

DNA: TGTGCCAGCAGTTTCTGGACAGACCATGAAAAACTGTTTTTT
CDR3: CASSFWTDHEKLFF
size: NA
V: TRBV12-3/TRBV12-4
D: NA
J: TRBJ1-4

DNA: TGCGCCAGCAGTCGACAGGGCCCCCAAGAGACCCAGTACTTC
CDR3: CASSRQGPQETQYF
size: few
V: TRBV5-1
D: TRBD1
J: TRBJ2-5

DNA: TGCGCCAGCAGCCAAGACCATCTAGCGGGAACCTACAATGAGCAGTTCTTC
CDR3: CASSQDHLAGTYNEQFF
size: NA
V: TRBV4-1
D: TRBD2
J: TRBJ2-1

DNA: TGTGCCAGCAGTCTCAGAAGGACAGGGGCTGGGAACACCGGGGAGCTGTTTTTT
CDR3: CASSLRRTGAGNTGELFF
size: NA
V: TRBV12-3/TRBV12-4
D: TRBD1
J: TRBJ2-2

DNA: TGCAGCGTCCCCGATTCCGAAGCTTTCTTT
CDR3: CSVPDSEAFF
size: few
V: TRBV29-1
D: NA
J: TRBJ1-1

DNA: TGTGCCAGCAGCCACAGGACAGGCGAGCAGTACTTC
CDR3: CASSHRTGEQYF
size: few
V: TRBV11-2
D: TRBD1
J: TRBJ2-7

DNA: TGCGCCAGCGCAAAGGGGACAGATACGCAGTATTTT
CDR3: CASAKGTDTQYF
size: few
V: TRBV5-1
D: NA
J: TRBJ2-3

DNA: TGTGCCAGCAGTTCACCCCCCTTCGGGGCAGGGCCCAGCTCCTACGAGCAGTACTTC
CDR3: CASSSPPFGAGPSSYEQYF
size: few
V: TRBV6-5
D: NA
J: TRBJ2-7

DNA: TGTGCCAGCAGTTACTCGGGGGGGCGCTTCACACCCAATGAGCAGTTCTTC
CDR3: CASSYSGGRFTPNEQFF
size: few
V: TRBV6-5
D: NA
J: TRBJ2-1

DNA: TGTGCCAGCAGTACCCAGAGCGGGAGGAGCGAGCAGTACTTC
CDR3: CASSTQSGRSEQYF
size: NA
V: TRBV12-3/TRBV12-4
D: TRBD2
J: TRBJ2-7

DNA: TGCGCCAGCAGCGTCACTGCGCGGGGAGGCGGCACAGATACGCAGTATTTT
CDR3: CASSVTARGGGTDTQYF
size: many
V: TRBV5-1
D: NA
J: TRBJ2-3

DNA: TGCAGTGCTAGAGGCCACCGGGCAGGGGGCAGCACAGATACGCAGTATTTT
CDR3: CSARGHRAGGSTDTQYF
size: NA
V: TRBV20-1
D: TRBD1
J: TRBJ2-3

DNA: TGTGCCAGCAGTAAACAGGCACCTGGAAACACCATATATTTT
CDR3: CASSKQAPGNTIYF
size: NA
V: TRBV2
D: NA
J: TRBJ1-3

DNA: TGTGCCAGCAGCTTAGGAGGGGTAGGCAATCAGCCCCAGCATTTT
CDR3: CASSLGGVGNQPQHF
size: NA
V: TRBV7-9
D: NA
J: TRBJ1-5

DNA: TGCAGTGCTAGTTCAGGGAGTGGTGGCTACACCTTC
CDR3: CSASSGSGGYTF
size: NA
V: TRBV20-1
D: NA
J: TRBJ1-2

DNA: TGCGCCAGCAGCCCAAAAGCGGGAGTCAGGACAGATACGCAGTATTTT
CDR3: CASSPKAGVRTDTQYF
size: few
V: TRBV5-1
D: TRBD2
J: TRBJ2-3

DNA: TGTGCCAGCAGTTTTTCAGCCCCCGGGGAGCTGTTTTTT
CDR3: CASSFSAPGELFF
size: many
V: TRBV12-3/TRBV12-4
D: NA
J: TRBJ2-2

DNA: TGTGCCAGCAGCGGACGGAAGGCCGGGGAGCTGTTTTTT
CDR3: CASSGRKAGELFF
size: NA
V: TRBV2
D: NA
J: TRBJ2-2

DNA: TGTGCCAGCAGCCCAGGTTTTAAGGGAACCTATGGCTACACCTTC
CDR3: CASSPGFKGTYGYTF
size: many
V: TRBV12-3/TRBV12-4
D: NA
J: TRBJ1-2